In this sample, the clone carrying this T cell receptor beta chain turned up once. Its antigen remains unknown. This specimen belongs to a study of shared clonotypes between healthy human individuals. Study results and caveats: Unshared clonotypes carried lower generation probabilities than those common to all four donors. What rarefaction showed was incomplete sorted-subset sequencing despite large depth. Genetic and exposure-history diversity was limited by the small donor number.

This CDR3 contains 15 residues. Germline loops: CDR1 MGHDK, CDR2 SYGVNS. V lost 2 bases and J 0 bases, leaving 10 bases between the germline ends. Data came from immunoSEQ multiplex PCR; TCRdb stores just in-frame clones and leaves some out. In the table there are 2,500,000 or so clones, roughly 92% of which are singletons. Sequenced sample: naive CD4+ T cells sorted from blood. Stated subset: CD45RA+ positively selected. This clonotype was sampled from a man aged 18-30 years in good health. The V call is TRBV25-1, the J call TRBJ1-2; TRBD1 might be the D (5 bases). DNA for the CDR3: TGTGCCAGCAGTGAAAGTAACAGGCCTAACTATGGCTACACCTTC. Its translation is CASSESNRPNYGYTF.